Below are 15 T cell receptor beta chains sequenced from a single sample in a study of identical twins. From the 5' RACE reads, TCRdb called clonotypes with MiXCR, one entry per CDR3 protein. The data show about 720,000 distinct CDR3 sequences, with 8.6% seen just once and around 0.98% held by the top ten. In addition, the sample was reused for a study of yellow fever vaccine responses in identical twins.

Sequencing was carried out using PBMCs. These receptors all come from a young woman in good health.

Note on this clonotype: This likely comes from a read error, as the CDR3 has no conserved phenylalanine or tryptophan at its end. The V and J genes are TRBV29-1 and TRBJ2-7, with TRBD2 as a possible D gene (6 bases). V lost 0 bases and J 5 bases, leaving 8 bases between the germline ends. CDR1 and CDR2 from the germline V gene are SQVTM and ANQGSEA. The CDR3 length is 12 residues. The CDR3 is CSVEEAGNEQYS. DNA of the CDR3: TGCAGCGTTGAAGAGGCGGGGAACGAGCAGTACTCC.

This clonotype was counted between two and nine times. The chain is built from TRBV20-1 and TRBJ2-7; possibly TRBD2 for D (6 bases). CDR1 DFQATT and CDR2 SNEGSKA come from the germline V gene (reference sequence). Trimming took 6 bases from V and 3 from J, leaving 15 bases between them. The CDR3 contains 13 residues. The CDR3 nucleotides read TGCAGTGCGGACGGGAGAACCAACTACGAGCAGTACTTC. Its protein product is CSADGRTNYEQYF.

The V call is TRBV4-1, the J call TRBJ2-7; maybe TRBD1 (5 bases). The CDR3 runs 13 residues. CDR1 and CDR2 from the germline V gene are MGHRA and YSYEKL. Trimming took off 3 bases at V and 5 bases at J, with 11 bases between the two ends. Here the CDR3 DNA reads TGCGCCAGCAGCCACTTACCAGGGAACGAGCAGTACTTC. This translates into CASSHLPGNEQYF.

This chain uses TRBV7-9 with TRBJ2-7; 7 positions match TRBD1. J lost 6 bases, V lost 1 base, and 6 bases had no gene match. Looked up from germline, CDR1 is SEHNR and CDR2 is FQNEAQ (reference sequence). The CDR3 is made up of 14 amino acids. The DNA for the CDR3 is TGTGCCAGCAGCTTAGATGGACAGGCGGGCGAGCAGTACTTC. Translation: CASSLDGQAGEQYF.

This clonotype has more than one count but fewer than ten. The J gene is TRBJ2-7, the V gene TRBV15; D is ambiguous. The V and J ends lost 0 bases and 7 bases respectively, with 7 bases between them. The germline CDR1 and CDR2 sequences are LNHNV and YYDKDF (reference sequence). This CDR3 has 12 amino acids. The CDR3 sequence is CATSREIGEQYF. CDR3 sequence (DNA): TGTGCCACCAGCAGAGAAATAGGGGAGCAGTACTTC.

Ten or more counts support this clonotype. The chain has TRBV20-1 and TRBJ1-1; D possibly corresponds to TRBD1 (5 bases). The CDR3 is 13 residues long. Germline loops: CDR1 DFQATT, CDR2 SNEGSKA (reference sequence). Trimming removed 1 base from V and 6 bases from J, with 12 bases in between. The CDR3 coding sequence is TGCAGTGCTAGAGGGGGCGAGTTCCCTGAAGCTTTCTTT. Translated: CSARGGEFPEAFF.

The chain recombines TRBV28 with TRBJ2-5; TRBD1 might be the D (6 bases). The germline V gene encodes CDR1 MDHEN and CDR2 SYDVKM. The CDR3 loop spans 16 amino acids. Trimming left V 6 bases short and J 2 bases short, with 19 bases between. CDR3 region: CASSSPPGHLQETQYF. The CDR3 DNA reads TGTGCCAGCAGCAGTCCTCCGGGACACCTACAAGAGACCCAGTACTTC.

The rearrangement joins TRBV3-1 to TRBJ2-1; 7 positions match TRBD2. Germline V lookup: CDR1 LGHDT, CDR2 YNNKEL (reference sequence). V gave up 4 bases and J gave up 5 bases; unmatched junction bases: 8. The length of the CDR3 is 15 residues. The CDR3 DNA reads TGTGCCAGCAGCCTACCGGGGGGAAGCAACAATGAGCAGTTCTTC. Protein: CASSLPGGSNNEQFF.

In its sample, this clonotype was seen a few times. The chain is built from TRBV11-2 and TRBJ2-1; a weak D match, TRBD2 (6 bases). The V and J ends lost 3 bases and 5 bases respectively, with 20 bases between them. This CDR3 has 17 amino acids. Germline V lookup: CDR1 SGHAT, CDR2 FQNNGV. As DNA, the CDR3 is TGTGCCAGCAGCTTGCGGTCTCCCTTGGAGGGGAACAATGAGCAGTTCTTC. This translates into CASSLRSPLEGNNEQFF. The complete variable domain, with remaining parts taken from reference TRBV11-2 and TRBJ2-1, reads EAGVAQSPRYKIIEKRQSVAFWCNPISGHATLYWYQQILGQGPKLLIQFQNNGVVDDSQLPKDRFSAERLKGVDSTLKIQPAKLEDSAVYLCASSLRSPLEGNNEQFFGPGTRLTVL.

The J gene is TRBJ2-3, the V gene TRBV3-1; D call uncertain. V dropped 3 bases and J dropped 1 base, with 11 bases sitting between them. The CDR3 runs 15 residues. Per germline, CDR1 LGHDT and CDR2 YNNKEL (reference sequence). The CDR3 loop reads CASSHPSGGTDTQYF. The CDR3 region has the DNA TGTGCCAGCAGCCATCCCTCAGGAGGCACAGATACGCAGTATTTT.

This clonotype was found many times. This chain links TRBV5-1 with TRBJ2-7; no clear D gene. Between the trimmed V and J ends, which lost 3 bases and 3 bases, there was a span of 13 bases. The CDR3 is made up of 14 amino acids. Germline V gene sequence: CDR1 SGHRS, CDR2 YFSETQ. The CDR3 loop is CASSSPGVGYEQYF. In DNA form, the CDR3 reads TGCGCCAGCAGCTCCCCAGGCGTCGGCTACGAGCAGTACTTC.

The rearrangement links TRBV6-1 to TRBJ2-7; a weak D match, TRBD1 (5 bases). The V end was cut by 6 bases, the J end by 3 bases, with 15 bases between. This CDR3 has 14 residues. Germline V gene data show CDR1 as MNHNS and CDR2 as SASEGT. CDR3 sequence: CASSPGLEYYEQYF. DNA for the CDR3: TGTGCCAGCAGCCCAGGGTTAGAGTACTACGAGCAGTACTTC.

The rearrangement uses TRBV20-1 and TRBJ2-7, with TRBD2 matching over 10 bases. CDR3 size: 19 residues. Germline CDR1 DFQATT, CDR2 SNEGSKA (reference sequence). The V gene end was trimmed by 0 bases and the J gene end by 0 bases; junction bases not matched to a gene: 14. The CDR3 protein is CSARDILAGDLRSSYEQYF. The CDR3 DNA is TGCAGTGCTAGAGATATCCTAGCGGGGGACCTCCGGAGCTCCTACGAGCAGTACTTC.

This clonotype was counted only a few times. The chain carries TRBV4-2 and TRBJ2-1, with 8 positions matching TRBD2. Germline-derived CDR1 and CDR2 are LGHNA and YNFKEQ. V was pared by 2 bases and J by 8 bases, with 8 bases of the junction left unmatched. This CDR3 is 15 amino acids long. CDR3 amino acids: CASSQHGSGGYEQFF. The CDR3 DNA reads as TGTGCCAGCAGCCAACATGGGAGCGGGGGTTATGAGCAGTTCTTC.

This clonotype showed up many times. The CDR3 is CSVGLQEIQPYEQYF. CDR3 nucleotide sequence: TGCAGCGTTGGGTTACAGGAGATTCAGCCCTACGAGCAGTACTTC. The chain employs TRBV29-1 and TRBJ2-7; D perhaps matches TRBD1 (5 bases). Trimming took off 4 bases at V and 2 bases at J, with 18 bases between the two ends. Germline values: CDR1 SQVTM, CDR2 ANQGSEA. The CDR3 is made up of 15 amino acids.